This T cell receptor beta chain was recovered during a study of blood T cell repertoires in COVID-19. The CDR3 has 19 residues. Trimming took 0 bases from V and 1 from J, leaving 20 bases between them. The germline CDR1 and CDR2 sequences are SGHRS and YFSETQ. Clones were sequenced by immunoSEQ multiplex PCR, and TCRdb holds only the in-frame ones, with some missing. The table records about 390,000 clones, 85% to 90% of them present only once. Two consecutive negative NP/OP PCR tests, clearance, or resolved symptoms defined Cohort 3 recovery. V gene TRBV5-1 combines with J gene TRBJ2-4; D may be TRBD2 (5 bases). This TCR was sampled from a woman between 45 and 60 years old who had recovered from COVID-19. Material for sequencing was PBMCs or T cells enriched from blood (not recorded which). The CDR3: CASSLVPARGMTAKNIQYF. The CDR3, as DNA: TGCGCCAGCAGCTTGGTACCCGCCCGGGGTATGACGGCCAAAAACATTCAGTACTTC.